This T cell receptor (beta chain) was sequenced for a study of blood T cell repertoires in COVID-19. Unmatched junction bases numbered 10, after V lost 2 bases and J lost 5 bases. Germline-derived CDR1 and CDR2 are SEHNR and FQNEAQ (reference sequence). The CDR3 has 17 residues. The table came from immunoSEQ multiplex PCR; TCRdb's copy has only in-frame clones and leaves some out. Seen here are under 150,000 clones, about 70% observed once, and the top ten hold around 12%. The sample consisted of peripheral blood. This clonotype was sampled from a man older than 75 with acute or convalescent COVID-19. The gene calls are TRBV7-9 and TRBJ2-1, with TRBD1 identical over 9 bases. CDR3 DNA sequence: TGTGCCAGCAGCTTAACCCTAGGACAGGGGCGAGACAATGAGCAGTTCTTC. Protein product: CASSLTLGQGRDNEQFF.